The 27 T cell receptor beta chains in this list originate from one sample, sequenced in a study of blood T cell repertoires in COVID-19 (dated by TCRdb to about 2020). Library preparation was by the immunoSEQ multiplex PCR assay. TCRdb obtained this table from immuneACCESS and retained in-frame rearrangements with V and J assigned. These tables miss some clones; where compared with another copy, unresolved V genes account for less than half of the shortfall, and the remainder is unexplained. Present in this sample are 90,000 to 120,000 clones, 88% of which were seen just once. The ten largest clones represent roughly 2.3% of the sample. The sample comprised peripheral blood. The receptor source for this set is a human donor in a cohort sampled during active COVID-19.

V gene TRBV7-8 combines with J gene TRBJ2-4; the D gene is possibly TRBD2 (6 bases). Germline values: CDR1 SGHVS, CDR2 FQNEAQ. Trimming took off 1 base at V and 1 base at J, with 14 bases between the two ends. CDR3 size: 17 residues. CDR3 in DNA: TGTGCCAGCAGCTTAGTGTCGGCGGGAAGTGCCAAAAACATTCAGTACTTC. Translation: CASSLVSAGSAKNIQYF.

CDR3 sequence (DNA): TGTGCCACCGGACTAGCGGGAGGTGATACGCAGTATTTT. Encoded protein: CATGLAGGDTQYF. The chain joins TRBV24-1 to TRBJ2-3; 14 bases align to TRBD2. The germline V gene has CDR1 KGHDR and CDR2 SFDVKD. After removal of 9 bases from V and 6 bases from J, the junction contained 1 base not matched to a gene. This CDR3 region has 13 residues.

The chain uses TRBV5-1 and TRBJ1-4, with a weak D call TRBD1 (6 bases). Germline V lookup: CDR1 SGHRS, CDR2 YFSETQ. The length of the CDR3 is 13 residues. Trimming left V 8 bases short and J 5 bases short, with 13 bases between. CDR3 amino acids: CASMGASNEKLFF. The DNA for the CDR3 is TGCGCCAGTATGGGGGCCTCCAATGAAAAACTGTTTTTT.

The chain employs TRBV10-2 and TRBJ1-4; 11 nucleotides agree with TRBD1. The CDR3 is made up of 14 amino acids. V was clipped by 6 bases and J by 11 bases; unmatched bases: 8. Germline values: CDR1 WSHSY, CDR2 SAAADI. This CDR3 reads CASSPRTGGLKLFF. The CDR3 bases are TGCGCCAGCAGCCCCCGGACAGGGGGCCTCAAACTGTTTTTT.

The chain carries TRBV5-1 and TRBJ1-3; 8 bases agree with TRBD1. Germline assignment: CDR1 SGHRS and CDR2 YFSETQ. The CDR3 has 13 residues. Trimming took 5 bases from V and 8 from J; bases not matched to a gene: 6. The CDR3 region is CASRPGQADTIYF. The CDR3 DNA reads as TGCGCCAGCAGGCCGGGACAGGCGGACACCATATATTTT. The full variable domain, rest sourced from reference TRBV5-1 and TRBJ1-3, is KAGVTQTPRYLIKTRGQQVTLSCSPISGHRSVSWYQQTPGQGLQFLFEYFSETQRNKGNFPGRFSGRQFSNSRSEMNVSTLELGDSALYLCASRPGQADTIYFGEGSWLTVV.

This chain uses TRBV7-9 with TRBJ2-3, with 10 bases lining up with TRBD2. Looked up from germline, CDR1 is SEHNR and CDR2 is FQNEAQ (reference sequence). CDR3 length equals 14 residues. V lost 6 bases to trimming and J lost 2 bases; unmatched junction nucleotides: 2. The CDR3 is CASRAGGSTDTQYF. The CDR3, as DNA: TGTGCCAGCAGAGCGGGAGGGTCCACAGATACGCAGTATTTT.

This chain links TRBV2 with TRBJ2-2, with TRBD1 matching 7 bases. Germline trimming cut 4 bases from V and 1 base from J; bases unmatched to any gene: 0. Germline loops: CDR1 SNHLY, CDR2 FYNNEI. This CDR3 comprises 14 residues. Here the CDR3 reads CASSGDRNTGELFF. The CDR3 nucleotides are TGTGCCAGCAGTGGGGACAGGAACACCGGGGAGCTGTTTTTT.

This clone was seen just once. The rearrangement uses TRBV19 and TRBJ1-1, with D possibly matching TRBD1 (5 bases). CDR3 size: 14 residues. Between the trimmed V and J ends, which lost 5 bases and 1 base, there was a span of 11 bases. Germline V CDR1 and CDR2: LNHDA, SQIVND (reference sequence). Written as DNA, the CDR3 is TGTGCCAGTAGTTTTTCAGGGTGGAACACTGAAGCTTTCTTT. It translates to CASSFSGWNTEAFF.

The chain couples TRBV6-5 to TRBJ1-2, with D perhaps matching TRBD1 (6 bases). This CDR3 region has 15 residues. Trimming took 6 bases from V and 4 from J, leaving 18 bases between them. The germline CDR1 and CDR2 sequences are MNHEY and SVGAGI. In DNA form, the CDR3 reads TGTGCCAGCAGCCGCACTTACAGGGAATTCTATGGCTACACCTTC. Its protein product is CASSRTYREFYGYTF.

The rearrangement links TRBV3-1 (or the pseudogene TRBV3-2) to TRBJ2-4, with TRBD2 matching over 11 bases. The V segment lost 1 base and the J segment 0 bases; nucleotides outside the gene matches: 8. The CDR3 sequence is 19 residues long. Germline V gene lookup returns CDR1 LGHDT and CDR2 YNNKEL (reference sequence). CDR3 bases: TGTGCCAGCAGCCAAGTAAAGACTAGCGGGGCCTTAGCCAAAAACATTCAGTACTTC. Its translation: CASSQVKTSGALAKNIQYF.

This chain joins TRBV10-1 and TRBJ2-1; 7 nucleotides agree with TRBD1. Per germline, CDR1 WNHNN and CDR2 SYGVQD (reference sequence). The CDR3 has 14 residues. Trimming took 6 bases from V and 6 from J; bases not matched to a gene: 8. Written as DNA, the CDR3 is TGCGCCAGCAGCCCGACAGGGACGGTCAATGAGCAGTTCTTC. Amino acids: CASSPTGTVNEQFF.

The genes are TRBV12-5 and TRBJ2-2; 8 bases are shared with TRBD1. V shed 6 bases and J 4 bases; nucleotides not matched to a gene: 7. The CDR3 length is 15 residues. Germline V gene data show CDR1 as LGHNT and CDR2 as FRNRAP. CDR3 nucleotide sequence: TGTGCTAGTGGAAAACAGGGGGTCGGCACCGGGGAGCTGTTTTTT. As protein: CASGKQGVGTGELFF.

The rearrangement joins TRBV15 to TRBJ1-4; D is unresolved. The V gene's germline CDR1 is LNHNV and CDR2 YYDKDF (reference sequence). V was cut by 0 bases and J by 3 bases, with 14 bases left in between. This CDR3 has 17 residues. The CDR3 bases are TGTGCCACCAGCAGAGAAGTTATCAGGATTCCTAATGAAAAACTGTTTTTT. This encodes CATSREVIRIPNEKLFF. The complete variable domain, with remaining parts taken from reference TRBV15 and TRBJ1-4, reads DAMVIQNPRYQVTQFGKPVTLSCSQTLNHNVMYWYQQKSSQAPKLLFHYYDKDFNNEADTPDNFQSRRPNTSFCFLDIRSPGLGDTAMYLCATSREVIRIPNEKLFFGSGTQLSVL.

CDR3 bases: TGCGCCAGCGCGACCGGACAGGGGACTATGGGCTACACCTTC. This gives the protein CASATGQGTMGYTF. The chain employs TRBV5-1 and TRBJ1-2; TRBD1 agrees at 9 bases. This CDR3 region has 14 residues. Germline values: CDR1 SGHRS, CDR2 YFSETQ. Trimming removed 7 bases from V and 8 bases from J; junction bases left unmatched: 12.

This clone appeared a single time. Distinct nucleotide sequences in the sample also encode this CDR3. The V and J genes are TRBV18 and TRBJ1-1; TRBD1 is a possible D gene (6 bases). Germline V gene sequence: CDR1 KGHSH, CDR2 LQKENI. With 3 bases removed from V and 4 bases from J, the gap between germline ends came to 15 bases. This CDR3 comprises 15 residues. As DNA, the CDR3 is TGTGCCAGCTCACCTCCTCCGGGGGGGGCCACTGAAGCTTTCTTT. Amino acids: CASSPPPGGATEAFF.

This chain links TRBV19 with TRBJ1-2, with a tentative D call TRBD1 (5 bases). CDR1 is LNHDA, CDR2 SQIVND, per germline (reference sequence). V was trimmed by 7 bases and J by 5 bases, leaving 14 bases between them. The CDR3 sequence is 13 residues long. CDR3 bases: TGTGCCAGTAATCAAGGGGCAGAGTATGGCTACACCTTC. This translates into CASNQGAEYGYTF.

This chain connects TRBV19 to TRBJ2-2; D unclear. CDR1 LNHDA and CDR2 SQIVND come from the germline V gene (reference sequence). V lost 2 bases, J lost 2 bases, and 9 bases lay in between. The CDR3 sequence is 15 residues long. The CDR3 bases are TGTGCCAGTAGTATACCCGCGGTCAACACCGGGGAGCTGTTTTTT. Residues: CASSIPAVNTGELFF.

The chain recombines TRBV2 with TRBJ2-7, with TRBD2 as a possible D gene (6 bases). Trimming stripped 1 base from V and 6 bases from J, with 16 bases between. Germline V gene data show CDR1 as SNHLY and CDR2 as FYNNEI. The CDR3 length is 15 residues. The CDR3 coding sequence is TGTGCCAGCAGTGAAGACGGGGGAACCCTACGCGAGCAGTACTTC. It encodes CASSEDGGTLREQYF.

This clone was counted between two and nine times. The chain has TRBV4-1 and TRBJ2-7, with a weak D call TRBD2 (6 bases). The germline V and J ends were trimmed by 2 bases and 0 bases, with 20 bases remaining between them. There are 18 residues in the CDR3. In germline, CDR1 is MGHRA, CDR2 YSYEKL. The CDR3 loop is CASSQRYSVRDFSYEQYF. CDR3 DNA: TGCGCCAGCAGCCAAAGGTATAGTGTCCGGGACTTCTCCTACGAGCAGTACTTC.

The rearrangement links TRBV7-9 to TRBJ1-3; TRBD1 agrees at 7 bases. V trimming: 2 bases; J trimming: 0 bases; junction bases outside the gene matches: 10. This CDR3 is 18 amino acids long. CDR1 is SEHNR and CDR2 is FQNEAQ in the germline V gene (reference sequence). CDR3 sequence reads: CASSLFFGQDISGNTIYF. In DNA form, the CDR3 reads TGTGCCAGCAGCTTATTTTTCGGACAGGATATCTCTGGAAACACCATATATTTT.

The chain uses TRBV28 and TRBJ2-4; 11 nucleotides align to TRBD1. The CDR3 contains 14 residues. CDR1 and CDR2 (germline): MDHEN, SYDVKM. V shed 5 bases and J 7 bases; nucleotides not matched to a gene: 4. Here the CDR3 DNA reads TGTGCCAGCAGTACCGGGACAGGGGGTAACATTCAGTACTTC. This translates into CASSTGTGGNIQYF. Supplemented by reference TRBV28 and TRBJ2-4, the full variable domain reads DVKVTQSSRYLVKRTGEKVFLECVQDMDHENMFWYRQDPGLGLRLIYFSYDVKMKEKGDIPEGYSVSREKKERFSLILESASTNQTSMYLCASSTGTGGNIQYFGAGTRLSVL.

The CDR3 DNA reads TGTGCCAGCAGCTTTCCTCCGGGACAGGGTAGCGTGGACAATGAGCAGTTCTTC. Translation: CASSFPPGQGSVDNEQFF. The chain uses TRBV7-9 and TRBJ2-1; 9 bases are a match to TRBD1. V dropped 3 bases and J dropped 5; count of bases not matched to a gene: 14. Germline CDR1 SEHNR, CDR2 FQNEAQ (reference sequence). CDR3 length: 18 residues.

The chain is built from TRBV19 and TRBJ2-2; D not certain. Germline V gene lookup returns CDR1 LNHDA and CDR2 SQIVND (reference sequence). CDR3 length: 12 amino acids. V lost 0 bases to trimming and J lost 13 bases, with 9 bases between them. The CDR3: CASSIEARVLFF. CDR3 coding DNA: TGTGCCAGTAGTATAGAAGCTCGCGTGCTGTTTTTT.

The count of this clone is one. This chain's CDR3 is CASSQAGTGGTEAFF. In DNA, the CDR3 is TGTGCCAGCAGCCAAGCAGGGACAGGGGGGACTGAAGCTTTCTTT. J is TRBJ1-1 and V is TRBV4-2; 11 bases agree with TRBD1. V lost 1 base, J lost 5 bases, and 3 bases stayed unmatched. From germline, CDR1 is LGHNA and CDR2 YNFKEQ. CDR3 length: 15 amino acids.

The V gene is TRBV10-3, the J gene TRBJ2-1, with 7 bases aligning to TRBD1. This CDR3 is built from 18 residues. Germline V gene sequence: CDR1 ENHRY, CDR2 SYGVKD. The V gene end was trimmed by 6 bases and the J gene end by 4 bases; junction bases not matched to a gene: 18. CDR3 loop: CAIRKGAELGAPYNEQFF. CDR3 nucleotides: TGTGCCATCAGAAAGGGGGCTGAATTAGGTGCGCCATACAATGAGCAGTTCTTC.

This chain joins TRBV6-6 and TRBJ1-3; D is unresolved. This CDR3 contains 13 residues. Trimming removed 4 bases from V and 0 bases from J, with 4 bases in between. Germline V CDR1 and CDR2: MNHNY, SVGAGI (reference sequence). The CDR3 protein is CASSSFSGNTIYF. The CDR3 nucleotides read TGTGCCAGCAGTTCCTTCTCTGGAAACACCATATATTTT.

This chain links TRBV5-1 with TRBJ2-3, with 10 bases lining up with TRBD2. J lost 2 bases, V lost 4 bases, and 4 bases had no gene match. This CDR3 comprises 15 residues. Germline V gene data show CDR1 as SGHRS and CDR2 as YFSETQ. CDR3 DNA: TGCGCCAGCAGCCTTCTAGCGGGAGTCACAGATACGCAGTATTTT. Translated, it gives CASSLLAGVTDTQYF. The variable domain in full, completed from reference TRBV5-1 and TRBJ2-3, reads KAGVTQTPRYLIKTRGQQVTLSCSPISGHRSVSWYQQTPGQGLQFLFEYFSETQRNKGNFPGRFSGRQFSNSRSEMNVSTLELGDSALYLCASSLLAGVTDTQYFGPGTRLTVL.